Here is one T cell receptor (beta chain) with its context. Antigen specificity is unknown. cDNA molecules carried unique molecular identifiers, and template switching added a universal primer site. TCRdb itself ran the 5' RACE reads through MiXCR, one entry per CDR3 protein. The data hold 1,800,000 or so distinct CDR3 sequences, with less than 40% observed a single time. This specimen belongs to a study of identical twins. Study observations and caveats: With beta out-of-frame sequences, excess sharing by twins was weaker. Whereas memory repertoires showed no such difference, abundant cord blood beta clonotypes carried fewer insertions. Recombination models fit unrelated individuals' TCR alpha sharing but underestimated twins'.

CDR1 and CDR2 (germline): SGHRS, YFSETQ. Deletions cut 1 base from V and 6 bases from J, with 14 bases between. This CDR3 has 15 residues. The rearrangement links TRBV5-1 to TRBJ2-1, with a weak D call TRBD1 (5 bases). This clonotype was obtained from a newborn girl in good health. The material sequenced was cord blood. The CDR3 bases are TGCGCCAGCAGCTTGCATGGGGCCATTCGCAATGAGCAGTTCTTC. It is translated as CASSLHGAIRNEQFF.